Listed here are 25 T cell receptor beta chains from one sample, sequenced in a study of cytomegalovirus exposure and HLA in healthy donors. PCR employed 60 Vbeta and 13 Jbeta primers. The table came from immunoSEQ multiplex PCR; TCRdb's copy has only in-frame clones and leaves some out. The sample has 150,000 or so clones; roughly 85% are singletons. Sample: PBMCs. These receptors all stem from a man aged 45-60 years in good health and CMV-seropositive.

The rearrangement links TRBV6-6 to TRBJ1-5; D is perhaps TRBD1 (6 bases). The CDR3 spans 15 residues. Trimming stripped 5 bases from V and 3 bases from J, with 14 bases between. Germline CDR1 is MNHNY and CDR2 is SVGAGI (reference sequence). The CDR3 region has the DNA TGTGCCAGCAGTCGATTGGACAGTCCCAATCAGCCCCAGCATTTT. It is translated as CASSRLDSPNQPQHF.

Regarding this clone: At one of its ends the junction is not consistent with the germline gene, which may arise from a read error. The rearrangement uses TRBV7-9 and TRBJ1-2; D possibly corresponds to TRBD1 (5 bases). CDR1 and CDR2 from the germline V gene are SEHNR and FQNEAQ (reference sequence). The CDR3 loop spans 14 amino acids. The CDR3 DNA sequence: TGTTCCAGCAGCTTAGGATCAGGGAACTATGGCTACACCTTC. It specifies CSSSLGSGNYGYTF.

Here the CDR3 reads CASSDRPGGPNYGYTF. CDR3 coding DNA: TGTGCCAGCAGCGATCGGCCGGGGGGTCCTAACTATGGCTACACCTTC. This rearrangement joins TRBV9 to TRBJ1-2; D is perhaps TRBD1 (5 bases). Looked up from germline, CDR1 is SGDLS and CDR2 is YYNGEE. V was cut by 3 bases and J by 0 bases, with 15 bases left in between. This CDR3 is built from 16 residues.

This clone was counted only a few times. V gene TRBV19 combines with J gene TRBJ1-2, with TRBD1 matching 9 bases. Germline CDR1 and CDR2: LNHDA and SQIVND (reference sequence). The CDR3 sequence is 18 residues long. Trimming at V came to 7 bases and at J to 8 bases, leaving 23 bases not matched to a gene. CDR3 in DNA: TGTGCCAGTAACGACCTACTACTTCCGGGACAGGGTATTGGGGGCTACACCTTC. Its protein product is CASNDLLLPGQGIGGYTF.

In its sample, this clone was seen many times. V usage is TRBV6-5 and J usage is TRBJ2-5, with D perhaps matching TRBD2 (5 bases). V dropped 2 bases and J dropped 5 bases, with 12 bases sitting between them. CDR1 is MNHEY and CDR2 is SVGAGI in the germline V gene. CDR3 size: 14 residues. DNA for the CDR3: TGTGCCAGCAGTTACCGCGCTAGCCGGGAGACCCAGTACTTC. Protein product: CASSYRASRETQYF.

The chain uses TRBV5-5 and TRBJ2-7; 8 positions agree with TRBD1. Trimming cost V 3 bases and J 5 bases; bases outside gene matches: 13. Germline-derived CDR1 and CDR2 are SGHKS and YYEKEE (reference sequence). CDR3 size: 16 residues. CDR3 sequence reads: CASSSLSSDRDHEQYF. As DNA, the CDR3 is TGTGCCAGCAGCTCCCTAAGTTCGGACAGGGACCACGAGCAGTACTTC.

The genes are TRBV28 and TRBJ2-2; 7 bases line up with TRBD1. Germline V gene data show CDR1 as MDHEN and CDR2 as SYDVKM. V shed 4 bases and J 1 base; nucleotides not matched to a gene: 3. The CDR3 sequence is 15 residues long. CDR3 DNA sequence: TGTGCCAGCAGTTCTAGGACAGGGAACACCGGGGAGCTGTTTTTT. As protein: CASSSRTGNTGELFF.

The chain has TRBV6-4 and TRBJ2-3, with 7 bases identical to TRBD1. In germline, CDR1 is MRHNA, CDR2 SNTAGT. The CDR3 contains 17 residues. V was clipped by 7 bases and J by 1 base; unmatched bases: 14. CDR3 residues: CASMARGQGEGTDTQYF. The CDR3 region has the DNA TGTGCCAGCATGGCGAGGGGGCAGGGGGAAGGCACAGATACGCAGTATTTT.

The chain employs TRBV12-5 and TRBJ1-1; D gene unclear. The germline V gene encodes CDR1 LGHNT and CDR2 FRNRAP. V was trimmed by 1 base and J by 1 base, leaving 10 bases between them. The CDR3 has 15 amino acids. CDR3 sequence (DNA): TGTGCTAGTGGTTTGGGACTACCGGGGAACACTGAAGCTTTCTTT. It codes for CASGLGLPGNTEAFF.

This sequence joins TRBV7-2 and TRBJ2-2; TRBD2 matches 7 bases. V lost 0 bases to trimming and J lost 7 bases; unmatched junction nucleotides: 17. Looked up from germline, CDR1 is SGHTA and CDR2 is FQGNSA. The CDR3 spans 19 residues. The CDR3 loop is CASSLAFGGSERKVGELFF. CDR3 bases: TGTGCCAGCAGCTTAGCTTTCGGGGGGTCCGAACGAAAGGTCGGGGAGCTGTTTTTT.

The chain combines TRBV28 with TRBJ1-4; weak D call: TRBD1 (6 bases). Per the germline V gene, CDR1 is MDHEN and CDR2 is SYDVKM. The CDR3 runs to 15 residues. The V end was cut by 5 bases, the J end by 8 bases, with 18 bases between. The CDR3 loop is CASSPPTTGTEKLFF. DNA of the CDR3: TGTGCCAGCAGTCCTCCCACCACAGGGACCGAAAAACTGTTTTTT.

This clone has only one observation. This chain links TRBV4-2 with TRBJ1-2, with TRBD1 matching 12 bases. Per the germline V gene, CDR1 is LGHNA and CDR2 is YNFKEQ. Losses at the gene ends were 3 bases for V and 4 bases for J; bases not matched to a gene: 18. The length of the CDR3 is 20 residues. The CDR3 DNA reads as TGTGCCAGCAGCCACCTCTCTCCGGGACAGGGGGCGATTCGGAGCTATGGCTACACCTTC. Protein sequence: CASSHLSPGQGAIRSYGYTF.

The gene calls are TRBV4-3 and TRBJ1-1, with D tentatively TRBD1 (6 bases). The CDR3 totals 15 residues. V shed 3 bases and J shed 4 bases, with 15 bases lying between them. Germline CDR1 LGHNA, CDR2 YSLEER. CDR3 sequence (DNA): TGCGCCAGCAGCCACAATCCCCAGGGGATCACTGAAGCTTTCTTT. Its translation is CASSHNPQGITEAFF.

The rearrangement uses TRBV5-1 and TRBJ1-2; 11 bases agree with TRBD1. Germline-derived CDR1 and CDR2 are SGHRS and YFSETQ. The CDR3 runs 15 residues. J lost 5 bases, V lost 5 bases, and 8 bases had no gene match. The CDR3 is CASRAGQGGGYGYTF. As DNA, the CDR3 is TGCGCCAGCAGAGCGGGACAGGGGGGAGGTTATGGCTACACCTTC.

In its sample, this clone was seen a few times. This rearrangement joins TRBV5-8 to TRBJ1-4; 7 positions agree with TRBD1. CDR3 length: 16 residues. The germline gives CDR1 SGHTS, CDR2 YDEGEE. Trimming at V came to 1 base and at J to 8 bases, leaving 11 bases not matched to a gene. In DNA, the CDR3 is TGTGCCAGCAGCTTGAGGGGCACCAAGGGACAGGAAAAACTGTTTTTT. Its protein is CASSLRGTKGQEKLFF.

This sequence joins TRBV12-1 and TRBJ2-7; TRBD1 is the table's D call and was not checked against the DNA. TRBV12-1 is a pseudogene. The length of the CDR3 is 14 residues. The CDR3 spells CASSSDREPYEQYF. In DNA form, the CDR3 reads TGTGCCAGCAGCTCGGACAGGGAACCCTACGAGCAGTACTTC.

This clone was seen only once. The chain is built from TRBV10-1 and TRBJ1-4; no reliable D call. Germline values: CDR1 WNHNN, CDR2 SYGVQD (reference sequence). Trimming left V 10 bases short and J 5 bases short, with 26 bases between. The CDR3 is 17 amino acids. The CDR3 reads CATPGAPQVTPNEKLFF. CDR3 bases: TGCGCCACCCCGGGAGCCCCGCAGGTTACCCCAAATGAAAAACTGTTTTTT.

This clone was counted a few times. The gene calls are TRBV7-2 and TRBJ2-2; 7 bases line up with TRBD1. The CDR3 length is 15 residues. Per germline, CDR1 SGHTA and CDR2 FQGNSA. V dropped 5 bases and J dropped 4; count of bases not matched to a gene: 7. The CDR3 protein is CASSKGQTSTGELFF. CDR3 nucleotides: TGTGCCAGCAGCAAGGGACAGACGAGCACCGGGGAGCTGTTTTTT.

This clone was observed a few times. This chain connects TRBV4-2 to TRBJ1-1; no clear D gene. The germline gives CDR1 LGHNA, CDR2 YNFKEQ. The CDR3 extends over 13 amino acids. V was pared by 4 bases and J by 5 bases, with 11 bases between. DNA of the CDR3: TGTGCCAGCAGCCCACACGCGGGGACTGAAGCTTTCTTT. It yields the protein CASSPHAGTEAFF.

V is TRBV9 and J is TRBJ2-2; D unclear. The CDR3 length is 15 residues. The V end was cut by 2 bases, the J end by 1 base, with 9 bases between. Germline CDR1 reads SGDLS; CDR2 reads YYNGEE. This CDR3 reads CASSVTTGNTGELFF. The DNA for the CDR3 is TGTGCCAGCAGCGTTACTACGGGGAACACCGGGGAGCTGTTTTTT.

The table lists this clone with a few counts. The sample has other DNA sequences that encode this CDR3 too. The V gene is TRBV7-8, the J gene TRBJ2-1; TRBD1 aligns across 7 bases. Unmatched junction bases numbered 4, after V lost 1 base and J lost 10 bases. The CDR3 is 13 amino acids. The germline V gene encodes CDR1 SGHVS and CDR2 FQNEAQ. CDR3 DNA: TGTGCCAGCAGCTTAGACAGGGGCAACGAGCAGTTCTTC. Amino acids: CASSLDRGNEQFF.

The V and J genes are TRBV5-6 and TRBJ2-1; 7 positions agree with TRBD1. This CDR3 has 17 amino acids. Germline loops: CDR1 SGHDT, CDR2 YYEEEE. V was clipped by 4 bases and J by 4 bases; unmatched bases: 14. The CDR3 sequence is CASSIDRVPPIYNEQFF. The DNA for the CDR3 is TGTGCCAGCAGCATAGACAGGGTTCCCCCGATTTACAATGAGCAGTTCTTC.

The chain has TRBV11-1 and TRBJ2-5, with TRBD2 matching 8 bases. V shed 4 bases, J shed 5 bases, and the junction held 12 bases outside the gene matches. The CDR3 runs 16 residues. Germline loops: CDR1 SGHAT, CDR2 FQDESV (reference sequence). DNA for the CDR3: TGTGCCAGCAGCTCCCTACCGCGGGGGGCCGCGGAGACCCAGTACTTC. Protein: CASSSLPRGAAETQYF.

The chain has TRBV7-2 and TRBJ2-1, with TRBD2 identical over 9 bases. The CDR3 is 15 amino acids. The junction had 9 bases not matched to a gene; V was cut back by 0 bases and J by 12 bases. Germline lookup yields CDR1 SGHTA and CDR2 FQGNSA. The CDR3 DNA reads TGTGCCAGCAGCTTAGCTGGGACTAGCTTGGCCCCGCAGTTCTTC. Amino acids: CASSLAGTSLAPQFF.

This clone was found a few times. The V gene is TRBV6-1, the J gene TRBJ2-7; D is unclear. This CDR3 has 11 amino acids. V lost 4 bases to trimming and J lost 2 bases, with 3 bases between them. CDR1 MNHNS and CDR2 SASEGT come from the germline V gene. The CDR3 is CASSATYEQYF. In DNA, the CDR3 is TGTGCCAGCAGTGCAACCTACGAGCAGTACTTC.